The 8 T cell receptor beta chains given below trace back to one sample, sequenced in a study of Ad26.COV2.S vaccination and SARS-CoV-2 variants. Documented treatment: over 15 received Ad26.COV2.S at low or high dose, single or two shots; about 5 received placebo; per-sample allocation not given. Specimens were obtained on day 63 following the first vaccine or placebo injection. Measured with immunoSEQ multiplex PCR; TCRdb has only the in-frame clones, and not every one. The sample has about 350,000 clones, about 88% seen once. The sample in question was peripheral blood, obtained in a trial of Ad26.COV2.S vaccine versus placebo. All receptors come from a person aged 18 to 59 who received the Ad26.COV2.S COVID-19 vaccine or a placebo.

This clone was recorded only once. The chain recombines TRBV11-2 with TRBJ1-1; D is ambiguous. Trimming stripped 4 bases from V and 4 bases from J, with 16 bases between. CDR1 is SGHAT and CDR2 is FQNNGV in the germline V gene. The CDR3 contains 15 residues. CDR3 DNA: TGTGCCAGCAGCTCCCCCGCGGGGTTGGGCACTGAAGCTTTCTTT. It yields the protein CASSSPAGLGTEAFF.

The CDR3 coding sequence is TGTGCCAGCAGCTTAGGCCTCCTTAACACTGAAGCTTTCTTT. It yields the protein CASSLGLLNTEAFF. The chain joins TRBV7-2 to TRBJ1-1; D gene ambiguous. The CDR3 spans 14 residues. Germline CDR1 SGHTA, CDR2 FQGNSA. V was clipped by 1 base and J by 2 bases, with 8 bases between them. The entire variable domain, with the rest obtained from reference TRBV7-2 and TRBJ1-1, is as follows: GAGVSQSPSNKVTEKGKDVELRCDPISGHTALYWYRQSLGQGLEFLIYFQGNSAPDKSGLPSDRFSAERTGGSVSTLTIQRTQQEDSAVYLCASSLGLLNTEAFFGQGTRLTVV.

The chain combines TRBV5-4 with TRBJ1-1; the D gene is possibly TRBD1 (5 bases). This CDR3 is built from 15 residues. V lost 4 bases, J lost 4 bases, and 17 bases lay in between. Germline V lookup: CDR1 SGHNT, CDR2 YYREEE (reference sequence). Written as DNA, the CDR3 is TGTGCCAGCAGCCCGGAATGGGGCCCAGGCACTGAAGCTTTCTTT. It is translated as CASSPEWGPGTEAFF.

The DNA for the CDR3 is TGTGCCCCCAATTCAAGGGACCTACGAAGCTCCTACAATGAGCAGTTCTTC. It encodes CAPNSRDLRSSYNEQFF. The chain has TRBV3-1 (or the pseudogene TRBV3-2) and TRBJ2-1, with D tentatively TRBD1 or TRBD2 (5 bases each). The CDR3 consists of 17 residues. CDR1 LGHDT and CDR2 YNNKEL come from the germline V gene (reference sequence). The ends were cut back, 11 bases at V and 0 bases at J, with 23 bases in the middle.

This rearrangement joins TRBV5-6 to TRBJ2-2, with a possible D match to TRBD1 (5 bases). Germline-derived CDR1 and CDR2 are SGHDT and YYEEEE. The germline V and J ends were trimmed by 4 bases and 0 bases, with 13 bases remaining between them. This CDR3 has 16 amino acids. For the CDR3, the DNA is TGTGCCAGCAGCCTGCGAGTGACAGCGAACACCGGGGAGCTGTTTTTT. Its translation: CASSLRVTANTGELFF.

This chain links TRBV7-9 with TRBJ1-4, with D unclear. Trimming cost V 4 bases and J 7 bases, with 7 bases left between them. Germline CDR1 SEHNR, CDR2 FQNEAQ (reference sequence). This CDR3 has 12 residues. The CDR3 region has the DNA TGTGCCAGCAGCTCAAAGGGTGAAAAACTGTTTTTT. It translates to CASSSKGEKLFF.

This chain links TRBV30 with TRBJ1-2, with D unclear. The CDR3 consists of 13 residues. The V end lost 4 bases, the J end lost 5 bases, and 14 bases lay between the germline ends. From germline, CDR1 is GTSNPN and CDR2 SVGIG (reference sequence). The chain's CDR3 is CAWTLPGMYGYTF. The CDR3 nucleotides read TGTGCCTGGACCCTCCCTGGGATGTATGGCTACACCTTC.

The V and J genes are TRBV13 and TRBJ1-1, with 10 bases that match TRBD1. Germline values: CDR1 PRHDT, CDR2 FYEKMQ (reference sequence). The CDR3 is made up of 15 amino acids. The V segment lost 4 bases and the J segment 5 bases; nucleotides outside the gene matches: 7. CDR3 residues: CASSSGQGGWTEAFF. The CDR3 DNA is TGTGCCAGCAGCTCAGGACAGGGGGGTTGGACTGAAGCTTTCTTT.